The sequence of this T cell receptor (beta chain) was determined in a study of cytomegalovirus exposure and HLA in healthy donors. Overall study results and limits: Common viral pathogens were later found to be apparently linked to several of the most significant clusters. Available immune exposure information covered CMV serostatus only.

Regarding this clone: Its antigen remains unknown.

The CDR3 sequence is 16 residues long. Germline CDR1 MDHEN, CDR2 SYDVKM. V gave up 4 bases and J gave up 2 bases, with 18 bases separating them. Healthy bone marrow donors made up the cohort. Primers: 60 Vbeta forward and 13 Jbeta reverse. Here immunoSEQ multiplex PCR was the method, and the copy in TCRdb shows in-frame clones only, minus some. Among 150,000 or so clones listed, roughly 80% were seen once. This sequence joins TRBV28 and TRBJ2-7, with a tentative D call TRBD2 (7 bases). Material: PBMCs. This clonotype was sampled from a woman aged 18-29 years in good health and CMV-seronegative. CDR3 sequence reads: CASSSLRGLKTYEQYF. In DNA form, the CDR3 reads TGTGCCAGCAGTTCGCTCAGGGGACTAAAAACCTACGAGCAGTACTTC.